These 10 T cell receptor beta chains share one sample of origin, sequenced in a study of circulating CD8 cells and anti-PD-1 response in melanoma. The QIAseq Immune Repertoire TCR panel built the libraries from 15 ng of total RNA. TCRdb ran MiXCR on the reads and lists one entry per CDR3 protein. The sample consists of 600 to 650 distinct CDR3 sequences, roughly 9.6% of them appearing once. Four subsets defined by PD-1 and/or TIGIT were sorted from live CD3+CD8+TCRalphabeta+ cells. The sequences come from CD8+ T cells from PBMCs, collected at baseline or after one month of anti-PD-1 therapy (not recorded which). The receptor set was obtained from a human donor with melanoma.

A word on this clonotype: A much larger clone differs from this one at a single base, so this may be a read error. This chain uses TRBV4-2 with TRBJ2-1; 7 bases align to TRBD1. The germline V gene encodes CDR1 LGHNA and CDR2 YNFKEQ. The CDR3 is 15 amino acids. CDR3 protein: CANSQGERSYNEQFF. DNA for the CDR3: TGTGCCAACAGCCAGGGGGAACGGTCCTACAATGAGCAGTTCTTC.

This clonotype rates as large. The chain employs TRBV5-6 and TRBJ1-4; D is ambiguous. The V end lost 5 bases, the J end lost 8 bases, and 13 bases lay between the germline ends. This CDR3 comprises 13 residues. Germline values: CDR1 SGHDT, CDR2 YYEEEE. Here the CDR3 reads CASRTGSEEKLFF. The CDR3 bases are TGTGCCAGCAGAACGGGGTCGGAGGAAAAACTGTTTTTT.

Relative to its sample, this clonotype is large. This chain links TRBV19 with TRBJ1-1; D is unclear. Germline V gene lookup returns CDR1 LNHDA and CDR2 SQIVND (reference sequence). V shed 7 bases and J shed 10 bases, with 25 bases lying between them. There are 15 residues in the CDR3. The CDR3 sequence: CASKTRRVEEAGAFF. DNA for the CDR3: TGTGCCAGTAAGACCCGGCGGGTCGAAGAAGCCGGAGCTTTCTTT.

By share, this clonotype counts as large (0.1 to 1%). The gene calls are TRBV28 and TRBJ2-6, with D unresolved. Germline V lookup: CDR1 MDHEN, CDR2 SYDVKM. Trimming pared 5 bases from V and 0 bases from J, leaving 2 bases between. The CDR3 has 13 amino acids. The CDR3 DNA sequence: TGTGCCAGCAGTAACTCTGGGGCCAACGTCCTGACTTTC. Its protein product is CASSNSGANVLTF.

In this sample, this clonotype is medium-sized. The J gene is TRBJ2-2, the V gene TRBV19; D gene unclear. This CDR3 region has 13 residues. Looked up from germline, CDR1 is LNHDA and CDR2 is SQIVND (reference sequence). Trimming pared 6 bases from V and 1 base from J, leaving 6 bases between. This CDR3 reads CASSLGNTGELFF. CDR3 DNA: TGTGCCAGTAGCCTGGGGAACACCGGGGAGCTGTTTTTT.

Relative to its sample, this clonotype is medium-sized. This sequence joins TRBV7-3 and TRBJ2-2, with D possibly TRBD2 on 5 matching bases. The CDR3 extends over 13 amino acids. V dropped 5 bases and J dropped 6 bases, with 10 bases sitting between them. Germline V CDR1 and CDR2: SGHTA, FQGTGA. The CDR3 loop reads CASSPFGAGELFF. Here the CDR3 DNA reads TGTGCCAGCAGCCCCTTCGGGGCCGGGGAGCTGTTTTTT.

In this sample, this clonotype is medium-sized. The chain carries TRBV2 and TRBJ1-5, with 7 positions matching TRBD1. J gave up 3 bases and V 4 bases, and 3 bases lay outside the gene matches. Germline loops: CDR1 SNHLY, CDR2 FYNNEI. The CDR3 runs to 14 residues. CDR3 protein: CASSAGGYNQPQHF. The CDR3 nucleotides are TGTGCCAGCAGTGCAGGGGGTTACAATCAGCCCCAGCATTTT.

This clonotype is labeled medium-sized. The CDR3 DNA is TGTGCCAGCAGCTCCAGGGGCCCGACGAAGACCCAGTACTTC. Protein product: CASSSRGPTKTQYF. The J gene is TRBJ2-5, the V gene TRBV13; TRBD1 might be the D (6 bases). Looked up from germline, CDR1 is PRHDT and CDR2 is FYEKMQ (reference sequence). V was pared by 4 bases and J by 6 bases, with 15 bases between. The CDR3 sequence is 14 residues long.

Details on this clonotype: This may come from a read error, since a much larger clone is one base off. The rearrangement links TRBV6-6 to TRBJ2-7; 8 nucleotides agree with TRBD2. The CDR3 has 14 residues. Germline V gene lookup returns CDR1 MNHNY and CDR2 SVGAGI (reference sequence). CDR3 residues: CASSEARGAYEQCF. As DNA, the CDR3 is TGTGCCAGCAGTGAAGCGCGGGGGGCCTACGAGCAGTGCTTC.

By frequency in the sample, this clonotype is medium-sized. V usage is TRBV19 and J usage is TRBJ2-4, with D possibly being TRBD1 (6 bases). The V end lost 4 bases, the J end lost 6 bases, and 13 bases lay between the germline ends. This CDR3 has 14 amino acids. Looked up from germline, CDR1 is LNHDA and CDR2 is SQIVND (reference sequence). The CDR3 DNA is TGTGCCAGTAGTACCCAGGGGTTCAGAAACATTCAGTACTTC. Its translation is CASSTQGFRNIQYF.